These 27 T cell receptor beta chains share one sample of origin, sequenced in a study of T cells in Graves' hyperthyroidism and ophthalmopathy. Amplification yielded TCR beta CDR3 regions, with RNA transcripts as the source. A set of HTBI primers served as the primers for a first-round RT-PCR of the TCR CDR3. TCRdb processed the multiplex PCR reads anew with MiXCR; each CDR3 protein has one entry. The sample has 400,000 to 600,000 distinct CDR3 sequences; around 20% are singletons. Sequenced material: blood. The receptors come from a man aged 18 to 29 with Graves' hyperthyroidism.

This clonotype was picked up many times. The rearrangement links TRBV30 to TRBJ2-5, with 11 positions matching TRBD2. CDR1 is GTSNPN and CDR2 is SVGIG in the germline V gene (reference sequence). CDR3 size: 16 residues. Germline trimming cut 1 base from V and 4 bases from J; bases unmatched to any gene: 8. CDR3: CAWSAVLAGGLETQYF. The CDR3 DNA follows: TGTGCCTGGAGTGCTGTGCTAGCGGGGGGTCTAGAGACCCAGTACTTC.

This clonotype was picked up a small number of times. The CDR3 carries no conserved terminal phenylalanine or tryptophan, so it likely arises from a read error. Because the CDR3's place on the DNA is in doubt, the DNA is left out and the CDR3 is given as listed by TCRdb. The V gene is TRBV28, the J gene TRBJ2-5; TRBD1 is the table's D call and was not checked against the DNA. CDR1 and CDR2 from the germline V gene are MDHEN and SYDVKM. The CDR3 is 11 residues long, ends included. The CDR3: CASSRGETHYL.

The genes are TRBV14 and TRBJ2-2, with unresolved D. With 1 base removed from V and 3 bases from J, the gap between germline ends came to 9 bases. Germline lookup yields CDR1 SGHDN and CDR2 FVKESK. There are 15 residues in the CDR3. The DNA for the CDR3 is TGTGCCAGCAGCCAAGCCAAGTGGTACACCGGGGAGCTGTTTTTT. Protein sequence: CASSQAKWYTGELFF.

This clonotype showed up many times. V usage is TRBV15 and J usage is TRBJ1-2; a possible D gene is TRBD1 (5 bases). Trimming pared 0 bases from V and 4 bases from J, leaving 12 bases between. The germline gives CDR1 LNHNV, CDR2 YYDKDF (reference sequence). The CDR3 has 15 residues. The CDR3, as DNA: TGTGCCACCAGCAGAGAATCCACAGGAGTCTATGGCTACACCTTC. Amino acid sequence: CATSRESTGVYGYTF.

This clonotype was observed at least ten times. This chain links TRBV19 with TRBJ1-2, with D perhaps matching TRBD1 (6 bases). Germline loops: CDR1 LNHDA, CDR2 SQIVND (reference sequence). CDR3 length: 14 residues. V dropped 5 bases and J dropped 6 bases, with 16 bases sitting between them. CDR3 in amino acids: CASSSQGREDGYTF. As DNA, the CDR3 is TGTGCCAGTAGTTCTCAGGGGAGAGAGGATGGCTACACCTTC.

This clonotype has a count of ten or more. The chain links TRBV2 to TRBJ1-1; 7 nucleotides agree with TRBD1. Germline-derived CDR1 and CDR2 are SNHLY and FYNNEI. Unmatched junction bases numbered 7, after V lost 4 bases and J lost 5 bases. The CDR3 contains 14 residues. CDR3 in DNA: TGTGCCAGCAGTGCTGACAGGGTGTCGACTGAAGCTTTCTTT. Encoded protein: CASSADRVSTEAFF.

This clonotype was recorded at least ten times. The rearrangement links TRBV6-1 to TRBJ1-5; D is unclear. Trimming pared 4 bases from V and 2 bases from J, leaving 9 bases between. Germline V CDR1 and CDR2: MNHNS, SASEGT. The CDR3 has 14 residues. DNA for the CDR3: TGTGCCAGCAGTGTCTCCACGGGCAATCAGCCCCAGCATTTT. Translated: CASSVSTGNQPQHF.

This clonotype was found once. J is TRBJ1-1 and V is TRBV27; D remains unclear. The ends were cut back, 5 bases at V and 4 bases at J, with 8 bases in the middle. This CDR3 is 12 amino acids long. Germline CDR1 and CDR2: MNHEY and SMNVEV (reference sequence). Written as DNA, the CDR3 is TGTGCCAGCAGTCGGGGTTCCACTGAAGCTTTCTTT. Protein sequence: CASSRGSTEAFF.

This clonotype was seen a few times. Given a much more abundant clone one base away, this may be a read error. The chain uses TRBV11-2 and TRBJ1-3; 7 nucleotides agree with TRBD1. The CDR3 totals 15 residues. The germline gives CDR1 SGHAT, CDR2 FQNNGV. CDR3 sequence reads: CSSSPLTGTVNTIYF. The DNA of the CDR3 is TGTTCCAGCAGCCCGCTGACCGGGACAGTGAACACCATATATTTT.

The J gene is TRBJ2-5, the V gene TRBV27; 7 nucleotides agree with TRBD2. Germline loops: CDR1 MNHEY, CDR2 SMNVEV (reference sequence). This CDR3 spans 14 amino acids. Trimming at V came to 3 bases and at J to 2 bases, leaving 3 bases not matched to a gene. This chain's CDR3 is CASSFGGVQETQYF. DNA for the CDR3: TGTGCCAGCAGTTTTGGGGGGGTACAAGAGACCCAGTACTTC.

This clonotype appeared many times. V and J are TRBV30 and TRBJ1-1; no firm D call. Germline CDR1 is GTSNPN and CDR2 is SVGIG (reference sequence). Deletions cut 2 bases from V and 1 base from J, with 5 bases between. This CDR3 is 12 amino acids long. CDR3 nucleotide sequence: TGTGCCTGGAGTAAATCGAACACTGAAGCTTTCTTT. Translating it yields CAWSKSNTEAFF.

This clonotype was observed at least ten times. The CDR3 region has the DNA TGTGCCAGCAGTCTAACAGGGAAGCGATCCGGGGAGCTGTTTTTT. It yields the protein CASSLTGKRSGELFF. The chain is built from TRBV7-9 and TRBJ2-2; D is perhaps TRBD1 (6 bases). V lost 6 bases and J lost 6, with 17 bases in between. The CDR3 loop spans 15 amino acids. Germline V gives CDR1 SEHNR, CDR2 FQNEAQ (reference sequence).

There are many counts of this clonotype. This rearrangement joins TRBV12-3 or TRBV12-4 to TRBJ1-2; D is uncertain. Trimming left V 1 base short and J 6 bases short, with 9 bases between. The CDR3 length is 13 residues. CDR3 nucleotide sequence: TGTGCCAGCAGTTTAGGAGGGTCTGATGGCTACACCTTC. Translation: CASSLGGSDGYTF.

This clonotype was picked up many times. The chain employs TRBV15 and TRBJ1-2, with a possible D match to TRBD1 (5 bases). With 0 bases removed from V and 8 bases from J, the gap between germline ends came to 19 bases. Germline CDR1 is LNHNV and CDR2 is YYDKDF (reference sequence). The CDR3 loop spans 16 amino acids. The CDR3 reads CATSRDLEGADDGYTF. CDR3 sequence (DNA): TGTGCCACCAGCAGAGATTTGGAAGGGGCGGATGACGGCTACACCTTC.

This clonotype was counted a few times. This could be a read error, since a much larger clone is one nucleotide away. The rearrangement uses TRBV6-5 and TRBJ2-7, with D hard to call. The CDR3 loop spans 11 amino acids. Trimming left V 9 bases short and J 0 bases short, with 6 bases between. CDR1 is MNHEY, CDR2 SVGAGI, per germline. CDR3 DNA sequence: TGTGCCAGTACTCACTCCTACGAGCAGTACTTC. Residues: CASTHSYEQYF.

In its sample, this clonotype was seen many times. DNA of the CDR3: TGTGCCAGCAGGGACAGGGGGATCTATAATTCACCCCTCCACTTT. This translates into CASRDRGIYNSPLHF. This chain joins TRBV12-3 or TRBV12-4 and TRBJ1-6; 10 bases match TRBD1. The CDR3 covers 15 residues. The ends lost 6 bases at V and 3 bases at J; junction bases unmatched: 2.

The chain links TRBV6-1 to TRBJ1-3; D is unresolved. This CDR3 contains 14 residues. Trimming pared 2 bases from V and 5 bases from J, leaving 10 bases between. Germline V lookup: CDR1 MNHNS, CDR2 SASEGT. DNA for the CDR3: TGTGCCAGCAGTGAACAGCGCAGGCGAAACACCATATATTTT. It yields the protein CASSEQRRRNTIYF.

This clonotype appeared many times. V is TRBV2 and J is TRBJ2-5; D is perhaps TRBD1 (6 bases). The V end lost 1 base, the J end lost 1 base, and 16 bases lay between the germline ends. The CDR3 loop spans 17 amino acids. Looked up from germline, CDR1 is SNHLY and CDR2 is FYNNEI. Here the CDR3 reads CASSEVSNRVSQETQYF. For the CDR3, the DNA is TGTGCCAGCAGTGAAGTCTCGAACAGGGTCTCCCAAGAGACCCAGTACTTC.

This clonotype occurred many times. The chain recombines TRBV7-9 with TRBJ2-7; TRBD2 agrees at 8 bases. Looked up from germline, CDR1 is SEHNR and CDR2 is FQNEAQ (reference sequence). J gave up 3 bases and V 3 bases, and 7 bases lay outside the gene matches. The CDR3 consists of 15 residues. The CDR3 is CASSFEAGDFYEQYF. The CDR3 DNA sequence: TGTGCCAGCAGCTTTGAAGCGGGGGATTTCTACGAGCAGTACTTC.

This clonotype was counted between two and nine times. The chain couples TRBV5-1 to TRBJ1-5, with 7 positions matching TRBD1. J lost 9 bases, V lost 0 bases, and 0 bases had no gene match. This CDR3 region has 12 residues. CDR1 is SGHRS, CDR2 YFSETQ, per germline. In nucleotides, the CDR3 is TGCGCCAGCAGCTTGGACAGGGGGCCCCAGCATTTT. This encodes CASSLDRGPQHF.

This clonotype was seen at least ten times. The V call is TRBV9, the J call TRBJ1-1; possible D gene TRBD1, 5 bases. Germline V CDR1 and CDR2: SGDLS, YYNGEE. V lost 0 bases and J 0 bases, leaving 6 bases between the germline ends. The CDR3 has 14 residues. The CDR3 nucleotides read TGTGCCAGCAGCGTAGGGGGGGTGAACACTGAAGCTTTCTTT. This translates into CASSVGGVNTEAFF.

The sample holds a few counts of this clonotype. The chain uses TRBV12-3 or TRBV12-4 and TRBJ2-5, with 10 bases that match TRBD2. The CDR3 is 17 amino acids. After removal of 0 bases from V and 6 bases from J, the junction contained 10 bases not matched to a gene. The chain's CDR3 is CASSLAGASGGLKTQYF. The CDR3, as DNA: TGTGCCAGCAGTTTAGCCGGGGCTAGCGGGGGATTAAAGACCCAGTACTTC.

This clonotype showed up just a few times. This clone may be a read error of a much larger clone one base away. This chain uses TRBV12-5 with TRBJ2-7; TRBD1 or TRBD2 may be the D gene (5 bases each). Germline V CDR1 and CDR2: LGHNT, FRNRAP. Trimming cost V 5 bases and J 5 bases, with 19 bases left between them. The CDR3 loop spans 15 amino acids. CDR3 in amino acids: CASGPPPDGDDEQYF. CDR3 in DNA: TGTGCTAGTGGTCCACCCCCCGACGGGGACGACGAGCAGTACTTC.

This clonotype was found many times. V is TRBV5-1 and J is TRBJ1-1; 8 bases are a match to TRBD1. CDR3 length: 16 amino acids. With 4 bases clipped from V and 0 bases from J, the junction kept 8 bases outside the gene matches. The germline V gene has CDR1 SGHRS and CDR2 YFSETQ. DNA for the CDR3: TGCGCCAGCAGCCGATTAACAGGGGGGATGAACACTGAAGCTTTCTTT. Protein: CASSRLTGGMNTEAFF.

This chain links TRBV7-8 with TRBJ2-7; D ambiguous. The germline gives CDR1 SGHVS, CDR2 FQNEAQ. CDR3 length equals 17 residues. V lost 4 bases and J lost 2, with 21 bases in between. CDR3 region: CASSSPPPLLTPYEQYF. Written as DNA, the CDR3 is TGTGCCAGCAGCTCCCCTCCCCCTCTCCTTACGCCCTACGAGCAGTACTTC.

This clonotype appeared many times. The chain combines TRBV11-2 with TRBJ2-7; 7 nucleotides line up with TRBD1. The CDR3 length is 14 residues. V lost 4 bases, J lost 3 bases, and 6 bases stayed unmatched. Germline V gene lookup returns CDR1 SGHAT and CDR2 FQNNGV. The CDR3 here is CASSSGQTYYEQYF. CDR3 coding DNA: TGTGCCAGCAGCTCGGGACAGACTTACTACGAGCAGTACTTC.

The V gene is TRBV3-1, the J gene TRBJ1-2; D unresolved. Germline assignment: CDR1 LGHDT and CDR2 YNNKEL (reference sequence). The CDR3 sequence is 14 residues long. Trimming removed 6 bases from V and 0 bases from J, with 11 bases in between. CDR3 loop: CASSQPTSNYGYTF. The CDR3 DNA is TGTGCCAGCAGTCAGCCGACATCTAACTATGGCTACACCTTC.